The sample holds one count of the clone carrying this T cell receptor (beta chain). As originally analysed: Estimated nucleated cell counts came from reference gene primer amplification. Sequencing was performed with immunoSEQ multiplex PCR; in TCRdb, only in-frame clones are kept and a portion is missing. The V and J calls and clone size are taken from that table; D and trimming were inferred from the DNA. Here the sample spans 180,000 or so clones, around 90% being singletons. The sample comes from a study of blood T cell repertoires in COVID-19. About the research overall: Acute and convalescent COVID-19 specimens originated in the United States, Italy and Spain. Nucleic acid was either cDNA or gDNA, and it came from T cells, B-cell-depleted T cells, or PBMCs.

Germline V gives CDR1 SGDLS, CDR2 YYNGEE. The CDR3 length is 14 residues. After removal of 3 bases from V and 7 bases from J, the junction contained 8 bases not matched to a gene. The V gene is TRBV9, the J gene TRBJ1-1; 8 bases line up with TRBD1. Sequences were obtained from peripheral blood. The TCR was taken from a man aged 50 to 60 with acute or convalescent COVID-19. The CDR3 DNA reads TGTGCCAGCAGCGGTGGACAGGGACGGGGTGAAGCTTTCTTT. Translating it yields CASSGGQGRGEAFF.